This T cell receptor beta chain was identified in a study of T-cell reconstitution after alpha-beta-depleted transplantation in children. It was with unique molecular identifiers that the TCRbeta library was prepared. TCRdb recomputed calls from the PCR reads with MiXCR, one row per CDR3 protein. The sample consists of about 590,000 distinct CDR3 sequences, roughly 13% of them appearing once. The V gene's germline CDR1 is LNHDA and CDR2 SQIVND (reference sequence). CDR3 length: 14 amino acids. V was shortened by 9 bases and J by 3 bases, with 18 bases between the two germline ends. The J gene is TRBJ2-7, the V gene TRBV19; D is uncertain. The specimen comprised PBMCs, mostly from graft donor cells, sampled 360 days after TCRalphabeta/CD19-depleted stem cell transplant. The source of this sequence is a male patient younger than 18 who had a stem cell transplant for acute myeloid leukemia, so the T cells may come from the graft donor. The CDR3 is CASSEWSESYEQYF. Written as DNA, the CDR3 is TGTGCCAGCTCCGAATGGAGCGAGAGCTACGAGCAGTACTTC.